Following are 9 T cell receptor beta chains from one sample sequenced in a study of cytomegalovirus exposure and HLA in healthy donors. Sequencing was performed with immunoSEQ multiplex PCR; in TCRdb, only in-frame clones are kept and a portion is missing. In the table there are around 300,000 clones, 65% to 90% of which are singletons. Input material: PBMCs. The receptors here all came from a woman aged 18-29 years in good health and CMV-seronegative.

The rearrangement uses TRBV7-6 and TRBJ1-2; TRBD1 agrees at 7 bases. The V segment lost 1 base and the J segment 0 bases; nucleotides outside the gene matches: 8. The CDR3 contains 17 residues. The V gene's germline CDR1 is SGHVS and CDR2 FNYEAQ. CDR3 nucleotide sequence: TGTGCCAGCAGCTTAGATGACAGGGCTTGGACTAACTATGGCTACACCTTC. Its translation is CASSLDDRAWTNYGYTF.

In its sample, this clone was seen once. V is TRBV15 and J is TRBJ1-1, with unresolved D. V gave up 4 bases and J gave up 1 base, with 10 bases separating them. The CDR3 sequence is 14 residues long. Germline lookup yields CDR1 LNHNV and CDR2 YYDKDF (reference sequence). In nucleotides, the CDR3 is TGTGCCACCAGCATACCCTCAGGGAACACTGAAGCTTTCTTT. It translates to CATSIPSGNTEAFF.

This rearrangement joins TRBV6-5 to TRBJ2-7; a weak D match, TRBD2 (5 bases). This CDR3 comprises 16 residues. V gave up 0 bases and J gave up 0 bases, with 12 bases separating them. CDR1 is MNHEY, CDR2 SVGAGI, per germline. This CDR3 is CASSYSSSVSSYEQYF. The DNA of the CDR3 is TGTGCCAGCAGTTACTCGAGTAGCGTCAGCTCCTACGAGCAGTACTTC.

This chain links TRBV9 with TRBJ2-3; 9 nucleotides align to TRBD2. The germline V gene encodes CDR1 SGDLS and CDR2 YYNGEE. This CDR3 comprises 16 residues. V shed 0 bases, J shed 1 base, and the junction held 3 bases outside the gene matches. The CDR3 DNA follows: TGTGCCAGCAGCGTAGTTAGCGGGGGCCGCACAGATACGCAGTATTTT. Amino acids: CASSVVSGGRTDTQYF.

The chain links TRBV6-5 to TRBJ2-7, with 9 bases that match TRBD1. CDR1 is MNHEY, CDR2 SVGAGI, per germline. The CDR3 contains 15 residues. V shed 7 bases, J shed 2 bases, and the junction held 9 bases outside the gene matches. CDR3 DNA: TGTGCCAGCACCTTGGGACAGGGACTACCCTACGAGCAGTACTTC. Protein product: CASTLGQGLPYEQYF.

This chain connects TRBV5-1 to TRBJ2-1; D is perhaps TRBD1 (5 bases). The germline V and J ends were trimmed by 1 base and 9 bases, with 14 bases remaining between them. The CDR3 consists of 14 residues. Per germline, CDR1 SGHRS and CDR2 YFSETQ. The CDR3: CASSLSGLTGEQFF. The CDR3 DNA reads TGCGCCAGCAGCTTGTCAGGGCTGACGGGTGAGCAGTTCTTC.

The genes are TRBV2 and TRBJ2-7; 8 bases map to TRBD1. The CDR3 consists of 15 residues. Trimming took 6 bases from V and 4 from J; bases not matched to a gene: 11. Germline CDR1 reads SNHLY; CDR2 reads FYNNEI. The CDR3 loop is CASRYDRGKRYEQYF. CDR3 DNA: TGTGCCAGCAGGTACGACAGGGGTAAGAGGTACGAGCAGTACTTC.

Only one count was recorded for this clone. The CDR3 bases are TGTGCCAGCAGTGAAACCGGGAGCTACAATGAGCAGTTCTTC. Its protein product is CASSETGSYNEQFF. V usage is TRBV25-1 and J usage is TRBJ2-1; D is perhaps TRBD2 (6 bases). CDR1 MGHDK and CDR2 SYGVNS come from the germline V gene. The CDR3 is 14 residues long. Trimming shortened V by 2 bases and J by 3 bases, and 8 bases separated the two germline ends.

The chain couples TRBV27 to TRBJ2-4; possible D gene TRBD2, 6 bases. The CDR3 loop spans 14 amino acids. Germline-derived CDR1 and CDR2 are MNHEY and SMNVEV (reference sequence). V shed 6 bases and J shed 8 bases, with 17 bases lying between them. CDR3 amino acids: CASSRPGLGDIQYF. CDR3 DNA sequence: TGTGCCAGCAGCCGACCGGGACTCGGCGACATTCAGTACTTC.